The 10 T cell receptor beta chains presented below share a single source sample, sequenced in a study of shared clonotypes between healthy human individuals (TCRdb year 2020). The library was generated by the immunoSEQ multiplex PCR assay. As stored in TCRdb, this immuneACCESS dataset retains in-frame rearrangements with V and J assigned. A fraction of the clones does not appear; measured against another copy, unresolved V genes explain less than half of the discrepancy, and the remainder lacks a known reason. Recorded for this sample are hundreds of thousands of clones; roughly 70% of them occurred a single time. The leading ten clones occupy 10% to 13% of the sample. Sequencing was done on a sample of memory CD4+ T cells sorted from blood. Reading the label with the study, this specimen's cell subset or site is: CD45RA-negative fraction. These TCRs come from a man younger than 45 in good health.

The V and J genes are TRBV7-9 and TRBJ2-1; D call uncertain. Germline CDR1 is SEHNR and CDR2 is FQNEAQ (reference sequence). This CDR3 has 13 residues. The germline V and J ends were trimmed by 5 bases and 5 bases, with 10 bases remaining between them. CDR3 DNA sequence: TGTGCCAGCAGCATCCGACGGAACAATGAGCAGTTCTTC. Translated: CASSIRRNNEQFF.

This chain joins TRBV18 and TRBJ2-7; D gene ambiguous. V was shortened by 2 bases and J by 6 bases, with 11 bases between the two germline ends. CDR1 KGHSH and CDR2 LQKENI come from the germline V gene. CDR3 length equals 13 residues. In DNA form, the CDR3 reads TGTGCCAGCTCACCAAACGACCTAGGCGAGCAGTACTTC. Its protein product is CASSPNDLGEQYF.

The chain is built from TRBV7-2 and TRBJ2-3; D is unresolved. CDR1 is SGHTA, CDR2 FQGNSA, per germline. This CDR3 comprises 13 residues. Trimming stripped 0 bases from V and 3 bases from J, with 4 bases between. The CDR3 reads CASSLAVTDTQYF. The CDR3 region has the DNA TGTGCCAGCAGCTTAGCCGTAACAGATACGCAGTATTTT. Combining the CDR3 with reference TRBV7-2 and TRBJ2-3 gives the whole variable domain GAGVSQSPSNKVTEKGKDVELRCDPISGHTALYWYRQSLGQGLEFLIYFQGNSAPDKSGLPSDRFSAERTGGSVSTLTIQRTQQEDSAVYLCASSLAVTDTQYFGPGTRLTVL.

This chain uses TRBV15 with TRBJ1-4; a weak D match, TRBD1 (5 bases). V shed 4 bases and J shed 4 bases, with 10 bases lying between them. The V gene's germline CDR1 is LNHNV and CDR2 YYDKDF (reference sequence). The CDR3 loop spans 14 amino acids. The CDR3: CATSIWGLNEKLFF. In DNA form, the CDR3 reads TGTGCCACCAGCATCTGGGGCCTTAATGAAAAACTGTTTTTT.

The J gene is TRBJ2-1, the V gene TRBV18; perhaps TRBD2 as D (6 bases). The CDR3 length is 15 residues. Germline lookup yields CDR1 KGHSH and CDR2 LQKENI. Trimming cost V 3 bases and J 5 bases, with 14 bases left between them. The CDR3 DNA reads as TGTGCCAGCTCACCGGAACTAGCCCTTAACAATGAGCAGTTCTTC. Protein: CASSPELALNNEQFF.

The chain uses TRBV19 and TRBJ2-6, with D uncertain. This CDR3 spans 16 amino acids. The V end lost 1 base, the J end lost 0 bases, and 7 bases lay between the germline ends. Germline-derived CDR1 and CDR2 are LNHDA and SQIVND (reference sequence). The CDR3 DNA is TGTGCCAGTAGTATAGGGGCGAGCTCTGGGGCCAACGTCCTGACTTTC. It codes for CASSIGASSGANVLTF.

This clone was picked up a small number of times. This chain links TRBV19 with TRBJ2-5, with TRBD2 matching over 8 bases. Germline loops: CDR1 LNHDA, CDR2 SQIVND (reference sequence). The CDR3 runs 14 residues. With 2 bases clipped from V and 1 base from J, the junction kept 0 bases outside the gene matches. CDR3 DNA sequence: TGTGCCAGTAGTATAACTAGCGGCCAAGAGACCCAGTACTTC. Protein: CASSITSGQETQYF.

This clone was detected many times. The chain carries TRBV5-4 and TRBJ1-4; D gene ambiguous. The germline CDR1 and CDR2 sequences are SGHNT and YYREEE (reference sequence). The CDR3 totals 13 residues. V was cut by 2 bases and J by 4 bases, with 6 bases left in between. In DNA form, the CDR3 reads TGTGCCAGCAGCTTAAACTTTAATGAAAAACTGTTTTTT. Its protein is CASSLNFNEKLFF.

V gene TRBV5-1 combines with J gene TRBJ2-7; D is uncertain. V lost 0 bases to trimming and J lost 6 bases, with 10 bases between them. CDR3 length: 13 residues. CDR1 is SGHRS, CDR2 YFSETQ, per germline. In nucleotides, the CDR3 is TGCGCCAGCAGCTTGGTGGGCAACTCCGAGCAGTACTTC. Residues: CASSLVGNSEQYF. The whole variable domain, filled in from reference TRBV5-1 and TRBJ2-7, reads KAGVTQTPRYLIKTRGQQVTLSCSPISGHRSVSWYQQTPGQGLQFLFEYFSETQRNKGNFPGRFSGRQFSNSRSEMNVSTLELGDSALYLCASSLVGNSEQYFGPGTRLTVT.

The V and J genes are TRBV28 and TRBJ2-7; D could derive from TRBD1 or TRBD2 (5 bases each). V gave up 3 bases and J gave up 0 bases, with 12 bases separating them. The CDR3 has 15 residues. The germline CDR1 and CDR2 sequences are MDHEN and SYDVKM. CDR3 loop: CASSFSGTGSYEQYF. For the CDR3, the DNA is TGTGCCAGCAGTTTTTCAGGGACGGGCTCCTACGAGCAGTACTTC. Complete variable domain (other parts from reference TRBV28 and TRBJ2-7): DVKVTQSSRYLVKRTGEKVFLECVQDMDHENMFWYRQDPGLGLRLIYFSYDVKMKEKGDIPEGYSVSREKKERFSLILESASTNQTSMYLCASSFSGTGSYEQYFGPGTRLTVT.